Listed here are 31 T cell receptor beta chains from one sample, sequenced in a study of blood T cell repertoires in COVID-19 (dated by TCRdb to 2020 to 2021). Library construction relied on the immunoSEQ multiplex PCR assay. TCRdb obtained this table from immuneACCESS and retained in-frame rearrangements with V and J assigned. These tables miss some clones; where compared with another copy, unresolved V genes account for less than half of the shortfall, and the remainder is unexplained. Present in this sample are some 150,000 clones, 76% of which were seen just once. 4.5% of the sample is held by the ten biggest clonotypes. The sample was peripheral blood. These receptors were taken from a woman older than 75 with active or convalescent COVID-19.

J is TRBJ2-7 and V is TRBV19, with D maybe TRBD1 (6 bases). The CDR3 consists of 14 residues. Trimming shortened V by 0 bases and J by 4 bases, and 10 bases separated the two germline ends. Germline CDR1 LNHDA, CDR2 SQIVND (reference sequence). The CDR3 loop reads CASSIDHTGYEQYF. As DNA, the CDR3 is TGTGCCAGTAGTATAGATCACACAGGGTACGAGCAGTACTTC. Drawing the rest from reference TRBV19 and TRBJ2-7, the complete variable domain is DGGITQSPKYLFRKEGQNVTLSCEQNLNHDAMYWYRQDPGQGLRLIYYSQIVNDFQKGDIAEGYSVSREKKESFPLTVTSAQKNPTAFYLCASSIDHTGYEQYFGPGTRLTVT.

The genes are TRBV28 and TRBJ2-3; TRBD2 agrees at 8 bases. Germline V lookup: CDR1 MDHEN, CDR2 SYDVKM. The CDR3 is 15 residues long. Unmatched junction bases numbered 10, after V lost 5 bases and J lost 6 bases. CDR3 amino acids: CASSDSGAAFDTQYF. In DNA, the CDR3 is TGTGCCAGCAGTGATAGCGGGGCTGCCTTCGATACGCAGTATTTT.

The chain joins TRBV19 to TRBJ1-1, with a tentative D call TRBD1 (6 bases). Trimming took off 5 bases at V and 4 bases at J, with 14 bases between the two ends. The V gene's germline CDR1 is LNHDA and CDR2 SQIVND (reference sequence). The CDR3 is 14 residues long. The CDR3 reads CASSVNRVGTEAFF. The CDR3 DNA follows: TGTGCCAGTAGTGTCAACAGGGTTGGCACTGAAGCTTTCTTT.

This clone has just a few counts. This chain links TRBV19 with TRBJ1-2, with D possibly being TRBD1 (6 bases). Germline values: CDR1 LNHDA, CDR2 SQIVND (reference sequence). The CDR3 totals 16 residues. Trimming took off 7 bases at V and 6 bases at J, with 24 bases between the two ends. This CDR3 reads CASIPYGGSDFHGYTF. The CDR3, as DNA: TGTGCCAGTATCCCCTATGGGGGCTCTGATTTTCATGGCTACACCTTC.

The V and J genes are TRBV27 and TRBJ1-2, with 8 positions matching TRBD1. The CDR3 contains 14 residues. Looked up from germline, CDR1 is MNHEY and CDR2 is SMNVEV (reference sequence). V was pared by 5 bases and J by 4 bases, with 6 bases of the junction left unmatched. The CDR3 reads CASSTRTGSYGYTF. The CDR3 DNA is TGTGCCAGCAGTACAAGGACAGGGTCCTATGGCTACACCTTC.

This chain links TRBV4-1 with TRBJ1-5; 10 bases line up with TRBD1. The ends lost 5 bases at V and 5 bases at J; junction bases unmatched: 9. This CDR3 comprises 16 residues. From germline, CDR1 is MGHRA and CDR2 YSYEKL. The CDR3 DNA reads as TGCGCCAGCAGCGACCGGGACAGGGGTCGGGATCAGCCCCAGCATTTT. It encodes CASSDRDRGRDQPQHF.

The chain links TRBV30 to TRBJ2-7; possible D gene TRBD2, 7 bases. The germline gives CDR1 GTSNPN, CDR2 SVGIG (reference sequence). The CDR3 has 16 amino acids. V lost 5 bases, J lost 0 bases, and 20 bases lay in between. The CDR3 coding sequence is TGTGCCTGGGGTCCCTGGGGGGGCCCTAGCTCCTACGAGCAGTACTTC. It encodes CAWGPWGGPSSYEQYF. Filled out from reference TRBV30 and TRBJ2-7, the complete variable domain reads SQTIHQWPATLVQPVGSPLSLECTVEGTSNPNLYWYRQAAGRGLQLLFYSVGIGQISSEVPQNLSASRPQDRQFILSSKKLLLSDSGFYLCAWGPWGGPSSYEQYFGPGTRLTVT.

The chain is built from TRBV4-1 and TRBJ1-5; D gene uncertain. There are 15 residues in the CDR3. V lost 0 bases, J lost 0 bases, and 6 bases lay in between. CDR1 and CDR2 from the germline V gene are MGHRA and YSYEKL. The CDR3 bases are TGCGCCAGCAGCCAAGATCTGCGTAGCAATCAGCCCCAGCATTTT. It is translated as CASSQDLRSNQPQHF.

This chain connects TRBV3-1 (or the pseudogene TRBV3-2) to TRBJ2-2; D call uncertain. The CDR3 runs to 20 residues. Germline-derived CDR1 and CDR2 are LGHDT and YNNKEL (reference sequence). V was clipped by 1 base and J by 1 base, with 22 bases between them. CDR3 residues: CASSQGRKQVVFGNTGELFF. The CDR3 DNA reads TGTGCCAGCAGCCAAGGAAGGAAGCAGGTTGTTTTTGGGAACACCGGGGAGCTGTTTTTT.

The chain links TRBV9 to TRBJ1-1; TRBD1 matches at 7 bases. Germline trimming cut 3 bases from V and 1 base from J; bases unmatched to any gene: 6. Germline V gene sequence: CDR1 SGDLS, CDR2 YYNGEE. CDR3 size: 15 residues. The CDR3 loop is CASSGRQGRNTEAFF. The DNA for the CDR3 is TGTGCCAGCAGCGGACGACAGGGCCGGAACACTGAAGCTTTCTTT.

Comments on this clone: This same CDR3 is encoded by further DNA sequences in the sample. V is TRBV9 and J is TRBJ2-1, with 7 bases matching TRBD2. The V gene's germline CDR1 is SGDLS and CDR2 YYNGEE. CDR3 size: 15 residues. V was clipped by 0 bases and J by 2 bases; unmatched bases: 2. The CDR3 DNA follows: TGTGCCAGCAGCGTAGGTGGGGGGGCCTACAATGAGCAGTTCTTC. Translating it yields CASSVGGGAYNEQFF.

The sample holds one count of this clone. In nucleotides, the CDR3 is TGTGCCAGCAGCTTGGTAATAGCTGACCCCTACGAGCAGTACTTC. It translates to CASSLVIADPYEQYF. The chain couples TRBV5-5 to TRBJ2-7; unclear D gene. The CDR3 has 15 amino acids. The V end lost 0 bases, the J end lost 2 bases, and 12 bases lay between the germline ends. Germline loops: CDR1 SGHKS, CDR2 YYEKEE (reference sequence). Full variable domain (remainder filled in from reference TRBV5-5 and TRBJ2-7): DAGVTQSPTHLIKTRGQQVTLRCSPISGHKSVSWYQQVLGQGPQFIFQYYEKEERGRGNFPDRFSARQFPNYSSELNVNALLLGDSALYLCASSLVIADPYEQYFGPGTRLTVT.

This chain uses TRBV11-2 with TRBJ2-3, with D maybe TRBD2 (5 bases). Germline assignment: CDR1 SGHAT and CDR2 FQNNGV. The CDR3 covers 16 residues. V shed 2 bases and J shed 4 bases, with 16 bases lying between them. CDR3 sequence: CASSLILAGFPDTQYF. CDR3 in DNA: TGTGCCAGCAGCTTAATTCTGGCGGGTTTTCCAGATACGCAGTATTTT.

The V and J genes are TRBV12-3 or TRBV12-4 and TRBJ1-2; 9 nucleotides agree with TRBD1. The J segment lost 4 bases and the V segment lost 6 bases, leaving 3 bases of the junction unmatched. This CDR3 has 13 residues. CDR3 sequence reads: CASRRTGAYGYTF. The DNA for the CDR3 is TGTGCCAGCAGACGGACAGGGGCCTATGGCTACACCTTC.

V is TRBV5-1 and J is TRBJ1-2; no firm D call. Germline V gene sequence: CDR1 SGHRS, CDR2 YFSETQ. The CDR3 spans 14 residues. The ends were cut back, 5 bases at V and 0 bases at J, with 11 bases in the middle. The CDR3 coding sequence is TGCGCCAGCAGAGCGTCGTCGGCTAACTATGGCTACACCTTC. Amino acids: CASRASSANYGYTF.

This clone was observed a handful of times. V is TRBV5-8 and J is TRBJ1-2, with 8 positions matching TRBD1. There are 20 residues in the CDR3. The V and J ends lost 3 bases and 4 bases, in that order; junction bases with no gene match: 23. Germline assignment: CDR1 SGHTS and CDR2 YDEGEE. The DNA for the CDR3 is TGTGCCAGCAGCTCTTCACCTCAAGCCGGACAGGGTCGGAGGAGCTATGGCTACACCTTC. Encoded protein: CASSSSPQAGQGRRSYGYTF.

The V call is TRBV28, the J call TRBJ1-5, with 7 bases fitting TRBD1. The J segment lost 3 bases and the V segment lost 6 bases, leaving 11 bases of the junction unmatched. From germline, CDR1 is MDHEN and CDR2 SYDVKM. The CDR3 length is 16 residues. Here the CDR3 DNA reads TGTGCCAGCAGAACCCAGAGACAGGGCTTCAATCAGCCCCAGCATTTT. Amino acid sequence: CASRTQRQGFNQPQHF.

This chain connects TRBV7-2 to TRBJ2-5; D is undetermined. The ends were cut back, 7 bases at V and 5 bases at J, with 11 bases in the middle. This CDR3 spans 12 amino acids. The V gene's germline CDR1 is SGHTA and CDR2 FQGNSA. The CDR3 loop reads CASTPTRETQYF. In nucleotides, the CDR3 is TGTGCCAGCACCCCAACGAGGGAGACCCAGTACTTC.

This CDR3 reads CASSLETANYGYTF. In DNA, the CDR3 is TGCGCCAGCAGCTTGGAGACAGCTAACTATGGCTACACCTTC. The chain couples TRBV5-1 to TRBJ1-2, with a weak D call TRBD1 (5 bases). The CDR3 spans 14 residues. Germline V lookup: CDR1 SGHRS, CDR2 YFSETQ. V was clipped by 0 bases and J by 0 bases, with 6 bases between them.

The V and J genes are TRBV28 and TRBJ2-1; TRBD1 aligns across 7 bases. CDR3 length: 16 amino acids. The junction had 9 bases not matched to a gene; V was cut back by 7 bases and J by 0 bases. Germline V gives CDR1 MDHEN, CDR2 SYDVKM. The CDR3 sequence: CASTRGGQTSYNEQFF. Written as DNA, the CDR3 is TGTGCCAGCACCCGAGGGGGACAGACCTCCTACAATGAGCAGTTCTTC.

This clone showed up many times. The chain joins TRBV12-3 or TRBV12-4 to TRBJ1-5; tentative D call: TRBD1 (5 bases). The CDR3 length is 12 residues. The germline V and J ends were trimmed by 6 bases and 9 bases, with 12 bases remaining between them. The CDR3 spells CASRAGSGPQHF. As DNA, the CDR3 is TGTGCCAGCAGGGCAGGGTCAGGGCCCCAGCATTTT.

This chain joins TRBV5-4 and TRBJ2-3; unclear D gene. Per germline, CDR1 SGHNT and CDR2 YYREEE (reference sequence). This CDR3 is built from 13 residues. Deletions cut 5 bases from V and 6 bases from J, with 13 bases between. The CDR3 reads CASSHPDKDTQYF. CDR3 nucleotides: TGTGCCAGCAGTCACCCAGACAAGGATACGCAGTATTTT.

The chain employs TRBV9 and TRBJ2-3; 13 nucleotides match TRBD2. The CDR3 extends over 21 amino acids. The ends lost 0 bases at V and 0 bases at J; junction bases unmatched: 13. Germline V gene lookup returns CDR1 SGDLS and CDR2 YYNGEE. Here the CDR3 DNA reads TGTGCCAGCAGCGTAGATCCGACTAGCGGGGGGTGGAGTTCTAGCACAGATACGCAGTATTTT. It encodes CASSVDPTSGGWSSSTDTQYF.

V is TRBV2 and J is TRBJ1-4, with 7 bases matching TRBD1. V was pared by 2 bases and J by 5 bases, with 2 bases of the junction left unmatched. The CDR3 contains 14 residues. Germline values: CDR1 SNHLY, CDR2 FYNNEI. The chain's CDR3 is CASSESTGNEKLFF. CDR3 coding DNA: TGTGCCAGCAGTGAATCGACAGGGAATGAAAAACTGTTTTTT.

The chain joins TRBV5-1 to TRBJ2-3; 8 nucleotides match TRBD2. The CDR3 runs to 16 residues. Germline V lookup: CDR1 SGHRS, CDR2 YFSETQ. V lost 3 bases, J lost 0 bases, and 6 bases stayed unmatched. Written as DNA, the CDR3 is TGCGCCAGCAGCTCGGGAACTAGCGGCAGCACAGATACGCAGTATTTT. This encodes CASSSGTSGSTDTQYF.

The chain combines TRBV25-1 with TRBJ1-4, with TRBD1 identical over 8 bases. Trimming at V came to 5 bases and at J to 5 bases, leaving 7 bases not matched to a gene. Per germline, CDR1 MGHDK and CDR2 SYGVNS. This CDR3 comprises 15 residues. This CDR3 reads CASSTSGGKNEKLFF. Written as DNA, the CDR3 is TGTGCCAGCAGTACCTCAGGGGGCAAAAATGAAAAACTGTTTTTT.

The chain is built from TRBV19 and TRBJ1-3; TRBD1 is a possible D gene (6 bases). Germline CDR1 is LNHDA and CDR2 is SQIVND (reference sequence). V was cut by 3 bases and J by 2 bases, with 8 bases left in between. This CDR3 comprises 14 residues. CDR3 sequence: CASSIQGTGNTIYF. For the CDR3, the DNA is TGTGCCAGTAGTATTCAGGGGACTGGAAACACCATATATTTT.

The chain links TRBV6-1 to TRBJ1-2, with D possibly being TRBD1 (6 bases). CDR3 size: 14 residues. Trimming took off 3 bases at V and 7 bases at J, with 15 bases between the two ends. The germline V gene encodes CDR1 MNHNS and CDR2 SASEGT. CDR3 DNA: TGTGCCAGCAGTGATCCGGACAGTTCCCGTGGCTACACCTTC. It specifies CASSDPDSSRGYTF.

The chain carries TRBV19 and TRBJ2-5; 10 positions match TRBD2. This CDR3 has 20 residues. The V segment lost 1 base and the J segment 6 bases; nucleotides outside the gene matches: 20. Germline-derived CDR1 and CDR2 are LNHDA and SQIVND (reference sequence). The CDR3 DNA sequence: TGTGCCAGTAGTATAGTTTGGCTAGCGGGGGCCAATGAGGATCAGAAGACCCAGTACTTC. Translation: CASSIVWLAGANEDQKTQYF. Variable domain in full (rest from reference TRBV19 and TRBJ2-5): DGGITQSPKYLFRKEGQNVTLSCEQNLNHDAMYWYRQDPGQGLRLIYYSQIVNDFQKGDIAEGYSVSREKKESFPLTVTSAQKNPTAFYLCASSIVWLAGANEDQKTQYFGPGTRLLVL.

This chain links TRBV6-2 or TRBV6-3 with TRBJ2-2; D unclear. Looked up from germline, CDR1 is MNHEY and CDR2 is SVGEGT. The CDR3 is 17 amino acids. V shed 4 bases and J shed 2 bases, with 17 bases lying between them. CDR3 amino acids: CASSSRRQGRNTGELFF. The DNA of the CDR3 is TGTGCCAGCAGTTCACGACGACAAGGTCGAAACACCGGGGAGCTGTTTTTT.

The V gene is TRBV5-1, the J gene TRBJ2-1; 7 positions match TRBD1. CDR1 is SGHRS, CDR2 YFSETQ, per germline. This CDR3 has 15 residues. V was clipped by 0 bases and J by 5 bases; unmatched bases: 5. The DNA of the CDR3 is TGCGCCAGCAGCTTGGTTGGGACAGTGGACAATGAGCAGTTCTTC. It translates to CASSLVGTVDNEQFF.